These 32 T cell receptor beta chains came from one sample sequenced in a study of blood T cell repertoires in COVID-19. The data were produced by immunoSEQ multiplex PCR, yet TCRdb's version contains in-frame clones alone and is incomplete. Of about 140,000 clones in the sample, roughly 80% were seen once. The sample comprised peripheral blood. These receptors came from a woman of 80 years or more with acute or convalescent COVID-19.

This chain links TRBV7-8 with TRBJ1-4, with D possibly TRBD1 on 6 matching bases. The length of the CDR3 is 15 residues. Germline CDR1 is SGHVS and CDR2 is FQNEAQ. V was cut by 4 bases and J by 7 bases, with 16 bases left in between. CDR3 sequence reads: CASSSAGGWGEKLFF. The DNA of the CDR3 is TGTGCCAGCAGCTCGGCGGGGGGCTGGGGTGAAAAACTGTTTTTT.

The CDR3 nucleotides read TGCGCCAGCAGCTTGGCGGGACAGGACTACGAGCAGTACTTC. Translated, it gives CASSLAGQDYEQYF. The genes are TRBV5-1 and TRBJ2-7; 8 positions match TRBD1. Germline V CDR1 and CDR2: SGHRS, YFSETQ. With 0 bases clipped from V and 3 bases from J, the junction kept 2 bases outside the gene matches. This CDR3 region has 14 residues.

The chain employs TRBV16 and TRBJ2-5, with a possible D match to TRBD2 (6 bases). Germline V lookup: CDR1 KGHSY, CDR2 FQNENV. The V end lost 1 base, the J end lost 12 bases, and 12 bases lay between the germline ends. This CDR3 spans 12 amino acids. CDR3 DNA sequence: TGTGCCAGCAGCCAATTACGGGGGTCGGAGTACTTC. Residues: CASSQLRGSEYF.

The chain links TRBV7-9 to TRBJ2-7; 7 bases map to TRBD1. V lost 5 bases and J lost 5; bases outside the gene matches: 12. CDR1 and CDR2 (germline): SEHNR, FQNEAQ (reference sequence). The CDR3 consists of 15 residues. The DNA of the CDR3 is TGTGCCAGCAGCAAACAGGGGTTTGTTTTGGACGAGCAGTACTTC. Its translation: CASSKQGFVLDEQYF.

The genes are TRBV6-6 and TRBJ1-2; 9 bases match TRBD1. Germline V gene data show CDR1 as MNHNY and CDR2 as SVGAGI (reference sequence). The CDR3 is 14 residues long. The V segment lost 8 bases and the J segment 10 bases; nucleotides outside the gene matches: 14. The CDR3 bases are TGTGCCAGCGGACTGGGACAGGGCCAGAACTACTACACCTTC. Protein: CASGLGQGQNYYTF.

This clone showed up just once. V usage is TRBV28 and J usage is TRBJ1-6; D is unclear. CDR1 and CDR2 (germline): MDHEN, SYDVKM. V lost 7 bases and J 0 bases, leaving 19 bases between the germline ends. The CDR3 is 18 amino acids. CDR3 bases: TGTGCCAGCACCTCAGACAAGTCCTACCTCTCCTATAATTCACCCCTCCACTTT. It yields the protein CASTSDKSYLSYNSPLHF.

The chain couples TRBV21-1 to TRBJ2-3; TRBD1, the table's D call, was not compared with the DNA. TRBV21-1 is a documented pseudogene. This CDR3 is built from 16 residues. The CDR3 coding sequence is TGTGCCAGCAGCAAAAGGGGACAGTACCTCACAGATACGCAGTATTTT. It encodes CASSKRGQYLTDTQYF.

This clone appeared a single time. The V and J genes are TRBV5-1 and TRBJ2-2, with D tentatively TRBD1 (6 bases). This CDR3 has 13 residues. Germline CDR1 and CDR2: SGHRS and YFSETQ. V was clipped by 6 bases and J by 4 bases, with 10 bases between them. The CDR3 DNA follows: TGCGCCAGCACAGGGGCAGGCACCGGGGAGCTGTTTTTT. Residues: CASTGAGTGELFF.

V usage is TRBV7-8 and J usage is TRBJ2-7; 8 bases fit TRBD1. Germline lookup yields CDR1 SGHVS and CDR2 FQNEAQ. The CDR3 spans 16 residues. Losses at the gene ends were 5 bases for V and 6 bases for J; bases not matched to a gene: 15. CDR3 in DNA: TGTGCCAGCAGCCCCGCAGGGGGCATTATCGGACTCGAGCAGTACTTC. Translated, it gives CASSPAGGIIGLEQYF.

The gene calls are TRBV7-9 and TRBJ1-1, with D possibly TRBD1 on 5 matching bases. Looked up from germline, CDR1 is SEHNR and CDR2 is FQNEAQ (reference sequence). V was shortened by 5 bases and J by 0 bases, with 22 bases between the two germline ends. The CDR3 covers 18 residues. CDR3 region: CASSPRRGTRTVNTEAFF. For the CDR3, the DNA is TGTGCCAGCAGCCCTAGGAGGGGCACAAGAACTGTGAACACTGAAGCTTTCTTT.

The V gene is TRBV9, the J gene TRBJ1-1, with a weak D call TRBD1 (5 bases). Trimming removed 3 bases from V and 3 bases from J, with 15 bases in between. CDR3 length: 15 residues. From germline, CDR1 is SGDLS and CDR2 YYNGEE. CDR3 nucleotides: TGTGCCAGCAGCGAGGGGTTAAACACGGACACTGAAGCTTTCTTT. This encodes CASSEGLNTDTEAFF. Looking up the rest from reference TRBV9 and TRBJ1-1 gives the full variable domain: DSGVTQTPKHLITATGQRVTLRCSPRSGDLSVYWYQQSLDQGLQFLIQYYNGEERAKGNILERFSAQQFPDLHSELNLSSLELGDSALYFCASSEGLNTDTEAFFGQGTRLTVV.

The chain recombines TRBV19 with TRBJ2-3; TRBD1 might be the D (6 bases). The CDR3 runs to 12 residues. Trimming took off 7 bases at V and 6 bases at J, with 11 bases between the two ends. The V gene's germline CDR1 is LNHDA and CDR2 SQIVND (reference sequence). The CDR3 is CASKGVSDTQYF. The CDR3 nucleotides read TGTGCCAGTAAGGGGGTATCGGATACGCAGTATTTT.

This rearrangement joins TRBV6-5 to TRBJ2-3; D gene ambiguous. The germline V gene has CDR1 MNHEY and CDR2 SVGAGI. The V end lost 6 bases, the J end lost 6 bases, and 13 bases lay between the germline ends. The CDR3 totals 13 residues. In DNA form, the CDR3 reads TGTGCCAGCAGCCAATCAGGATGGGATACGCAGTATTTT. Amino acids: CASSQSGWDTQYF.

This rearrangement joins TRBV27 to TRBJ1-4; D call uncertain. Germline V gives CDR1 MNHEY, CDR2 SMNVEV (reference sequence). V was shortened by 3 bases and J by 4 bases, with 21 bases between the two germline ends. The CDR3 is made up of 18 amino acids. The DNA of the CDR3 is TGTGCCAGCAGTTTGCTGTTCGTAGAAGGGAGGGATAATGAAAAACTGTTTTTT. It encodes CASSLLFVEGRDNEKLFF.

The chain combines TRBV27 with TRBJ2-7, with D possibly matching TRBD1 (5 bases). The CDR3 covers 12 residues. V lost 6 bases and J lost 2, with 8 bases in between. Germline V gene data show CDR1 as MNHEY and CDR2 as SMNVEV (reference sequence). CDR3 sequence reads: CASSDSAYEQYF. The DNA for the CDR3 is TGTGCCAGCAGCGACAGCGCCTACGAGCAGTACTTC.

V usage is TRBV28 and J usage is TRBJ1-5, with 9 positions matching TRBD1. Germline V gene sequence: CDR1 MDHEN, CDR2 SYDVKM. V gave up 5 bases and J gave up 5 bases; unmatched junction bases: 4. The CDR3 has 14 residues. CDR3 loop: CASSPGQGDQPQHF. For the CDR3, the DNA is TGTGCCAGCAGTCCGGGACAGGGCGATCAGCCCCAGCATTTT.

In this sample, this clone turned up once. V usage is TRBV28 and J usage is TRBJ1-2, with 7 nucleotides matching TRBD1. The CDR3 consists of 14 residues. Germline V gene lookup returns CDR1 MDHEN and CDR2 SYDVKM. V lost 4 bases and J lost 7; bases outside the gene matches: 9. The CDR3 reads CASSSAGGLVGYTF. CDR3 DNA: TGTGCCAGCAGTTCGGCAGGGGGTTTAGTTGGCTACACCTTC.

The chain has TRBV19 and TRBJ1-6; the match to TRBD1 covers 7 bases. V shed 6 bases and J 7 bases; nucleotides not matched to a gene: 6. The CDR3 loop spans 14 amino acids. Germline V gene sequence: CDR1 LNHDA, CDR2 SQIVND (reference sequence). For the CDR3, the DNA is TGTGCCAGTAGCTTCGGGACAGCCAATTCACCCCTCCACTTT. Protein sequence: CASSFGTANSPLHF.

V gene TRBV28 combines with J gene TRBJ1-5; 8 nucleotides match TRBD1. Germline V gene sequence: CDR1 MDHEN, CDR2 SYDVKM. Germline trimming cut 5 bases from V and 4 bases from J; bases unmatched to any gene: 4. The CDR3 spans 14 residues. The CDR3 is CASSPRQGNQPQHF. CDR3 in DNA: TGTGCCAGCAGTCCCCGACAGGGGAATCAGCCCCAGCATTTT.

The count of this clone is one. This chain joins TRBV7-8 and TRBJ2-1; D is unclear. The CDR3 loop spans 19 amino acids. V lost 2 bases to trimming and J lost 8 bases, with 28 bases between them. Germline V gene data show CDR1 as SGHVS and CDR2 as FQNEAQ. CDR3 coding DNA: TGTGCCAGCAGCTTATTACTCATAGGTCCGGTCCCGAGGTTGTATGAGCAGTTCTTC. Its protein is CASSLLLIGPVPRLYEQFF.

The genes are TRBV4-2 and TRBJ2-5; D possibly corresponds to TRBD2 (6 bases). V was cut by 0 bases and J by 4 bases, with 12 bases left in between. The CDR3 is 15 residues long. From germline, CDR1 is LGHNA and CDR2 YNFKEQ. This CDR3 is CASSQESRGGETQYF. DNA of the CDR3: TGTGCCAGCAGCCAAGAATCACGGGGAGGAGAGACCCAGTACTTC.

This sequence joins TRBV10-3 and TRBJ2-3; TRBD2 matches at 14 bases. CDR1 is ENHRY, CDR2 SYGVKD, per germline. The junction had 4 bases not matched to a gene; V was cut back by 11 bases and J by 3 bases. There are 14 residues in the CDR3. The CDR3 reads CASGLAGGTDTQYF. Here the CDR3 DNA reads TGTGCCTCTGGACTAGCGGGGGGAACAGATACGCAGTATTTT.

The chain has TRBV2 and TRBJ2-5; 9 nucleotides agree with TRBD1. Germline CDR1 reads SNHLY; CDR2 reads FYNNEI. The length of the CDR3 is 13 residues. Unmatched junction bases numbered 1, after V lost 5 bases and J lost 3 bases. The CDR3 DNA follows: TGTGCCAGCAGTCGGGACAGGGAAGAGACCCAGTACTTC. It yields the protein CASSRDREETQYF.

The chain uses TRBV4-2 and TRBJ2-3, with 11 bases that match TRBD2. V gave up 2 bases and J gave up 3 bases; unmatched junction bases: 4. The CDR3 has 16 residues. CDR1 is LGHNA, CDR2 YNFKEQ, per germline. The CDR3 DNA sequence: TGTGCCAGCAGCCAACCCGGGACTAGCGGTACAGATACGCAGTATTTT. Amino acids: CASSQPGTSGTDTQYF.

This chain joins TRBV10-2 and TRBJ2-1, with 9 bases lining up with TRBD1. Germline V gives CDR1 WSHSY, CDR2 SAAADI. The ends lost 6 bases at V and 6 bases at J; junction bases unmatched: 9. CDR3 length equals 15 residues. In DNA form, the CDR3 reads TGCGCCAGCAGGACCCCGGGACAGGGACTCAATGAGCAGTTCTTC. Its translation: CASRTPGQGLNEQFF.

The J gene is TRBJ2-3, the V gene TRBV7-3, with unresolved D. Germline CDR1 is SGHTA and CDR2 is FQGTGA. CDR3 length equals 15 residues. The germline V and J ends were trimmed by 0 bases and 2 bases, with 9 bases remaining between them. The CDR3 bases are TGTGCCAGCAGCTTAACGTACTACTCCACAGATACGCAGTATTTT. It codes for CASSLTYYSTDTQYF.

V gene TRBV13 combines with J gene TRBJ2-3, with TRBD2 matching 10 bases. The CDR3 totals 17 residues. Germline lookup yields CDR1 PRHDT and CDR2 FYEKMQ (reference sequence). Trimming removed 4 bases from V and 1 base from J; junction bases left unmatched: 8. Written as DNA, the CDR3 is TGTGCCAGCAGCTCCCCGACCGGGACTAGCGGCACAGATACGCAGTATTTT. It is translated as CASSSPTGTSGTDTQYF.

The CDR3 DNA is TGCGCCAGCAGCCAGGCACAGGGGGCTTGGCCCCAGCATTTT. Translated: CASSQAQGAWPQHF. This rearrangement joins TRBV4-1 to TRBJ1-5, with 9 positions matching TRBD1. Germline V gene sequence: CDR1 MGHRA, CDR2 YSYEKL. J lost 9 bases, V lost 3 bases, and 6 bases had no gene match. This CDR3 is built from 14 residues.

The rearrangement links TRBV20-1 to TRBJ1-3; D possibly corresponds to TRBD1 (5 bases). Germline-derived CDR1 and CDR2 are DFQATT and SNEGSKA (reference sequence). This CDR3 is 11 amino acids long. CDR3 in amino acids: CSTAGRNTIYF. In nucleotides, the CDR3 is TGCAGCACAGCGGGGCGAAACACCATATATTTT.

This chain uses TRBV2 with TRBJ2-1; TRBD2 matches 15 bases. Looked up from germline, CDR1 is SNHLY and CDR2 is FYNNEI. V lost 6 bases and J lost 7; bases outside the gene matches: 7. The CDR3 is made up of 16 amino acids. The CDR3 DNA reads TGTGCCAGCAGGTGGACTAGCGGGAGGGCTGGGAATGAGCAGTTCTTC. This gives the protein CASRWTSGRAGNEQFF.

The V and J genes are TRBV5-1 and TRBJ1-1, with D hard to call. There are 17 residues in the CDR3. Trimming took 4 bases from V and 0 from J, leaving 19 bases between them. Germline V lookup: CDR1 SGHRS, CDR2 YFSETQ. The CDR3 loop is CASSRGISPTMNTEAFF. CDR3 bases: TGCGCCAGCAGCCGAGGGATCTCCCCCACTATGAACACTGAAGCTTTCTTT.

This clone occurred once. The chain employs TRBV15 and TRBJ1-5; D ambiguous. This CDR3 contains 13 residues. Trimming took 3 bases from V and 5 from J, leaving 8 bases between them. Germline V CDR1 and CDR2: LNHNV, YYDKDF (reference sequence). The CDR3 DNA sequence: TGTGCCACCAGCAGGGTTCAGGATCAGCCCCAGCATTTT. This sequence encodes CATSRVQDQPQHF.